This T cell receptor (beta chain) appears in the sequencing data of a study of OX40 agonist ivuxolimab in advanced cancers. Study background: The drug used for patients, ivuxolimab, was an agonistic anti-OX40 (CD134) antibody. General study findings and limits: Antigen specificity of clonally expanded peripheral T cells was not established. CD4+ and CD8+ blood T cells expanded clonally by week 6 at 0.1 to 3.0 mg/kg.

This clone was recorded only once. The antigen remains unidentified. Clones were read by immunoSEQ multiplex PCR, and TCRdb kept only the in-frame ones, dropping some. The table has some 68,000 clones, 80% to 90% seen once. From germline, CDR1 is SGHRS and CDR2 YFSETQ. Trimming removed 9 bases from V and 6 bases from J; junction bases left unmatched: 10. This CDR3 is built from 13 residues. The chain has TRBV5-1 and TRBJ2-3; the match to TRBD1 covers 7 bases. The input for sequencing was CD4+ or CD8+ T cells sorted from blood, taken in a trial of the OX40 agonist ivuxolimab. This TCR was recovered from an adult with an advanced solid tumor such as melanoma, head and neck, liver or kidney cancer. CDR3 protein: CATRDRPTDTQYF. The CDR3 DNA is TGCGCCACCCGGGACAGACCCACGGATACGCAGTATTTT.